This T cell receptor beta chain was sequenced in a study of T cells after yellow fever vaccination. Universal primer sites and UMIs were introduced during 5'RACE template-switching synthesis of TCR cDNA. Using its own MiXCR run on the 5' RACE reads, TCRdb lists one record per CDR3 protein. Of some 350,000 distinct CDR3 sequences listed, 6.2% are singletons. This clonotype has just a few counts. Its cognate antigen is unknown. Study-level results: Weaker overall, the secondary response nonetheless peaked faster (day 5 versus 15).

This CDR3 contains 14 residues. V was cut by 7 bases and J by 3 bases, with 15 bases left in between. Germline CDR1 is MNHEY and CDR2 is SVGEGT. This specimen consisted of PBMCs, obtained 5 days after the yellow fever booster vaccination. The chain is built from TRBV6-2 or TRBV6-3 and TRBJ2-5; no reliable D call. The clonotype comes from a man between 25 and 39 years old who received the YFV17D yellow fever vaccine. The CDR3 bases are TGTGCCAGCAAACACAAACGCGCCGAAGAGACCCAGTACTTC. Residues: CASKHKRAEETQYF.